This TCR beta chain emerged from a study of cytomegalovirus exposure and HLA in healthy donors. The study's findings and limits: 164 TCR beta chains were listed as cytomegalovirus-associated. Cytomegalovirus status, reportedly, was diagnosed with high specificity and sensitivity by the classifier. Most subjects had HLA-A and HLA-B alleles reportedly predicted accurately by TCR beta sequences. One variant, a missense change in DCLRE1C, was linked in a later analysis to TCR beta V- and J-gene trimming.

This CDR3 has 14 residues. In germline, CDR1 is SGDLS, CDR2 YYNGEE. V lost 0 bases, J lost 6 bases, and 12 bases lay in between. PCR primers comprised 60 Vbeta and 13 Jbeta primers. Assay: immunoSEQ multiplex PCR; the TCRdb copy retains only in-frame clones and omits some. The sample has 75,000 to 100,000 clones; around 72% are singletons. In the case of this clone: Its antigen is still unknown.

Sequenced: PBMCs. This TCR derives from a man younger than 30 in good health and CMV-seropositive. The V and J genes are TRBV9 and TRBJ1-1, with D uncertain. The CDR3 here is CASSVEPAQSEAFF. The CDR3 nucleotides are TGTGCCAGCAGCGTAGAACCCGCTCAGTCTGAAGCTTTCTTT. Full variable domain (missing parts from reference TRBV9 and TRBJ1-1): DSGVTQTPKHLITATGQRVTLRCSPRSGDLSVYWYQQSLDQGLQFLIQYYNGEERAKGNILERFSAQQFPDLHSELNLSSLELGDSALYFCASSVEPAQSEAFFGQGTRLTVV.